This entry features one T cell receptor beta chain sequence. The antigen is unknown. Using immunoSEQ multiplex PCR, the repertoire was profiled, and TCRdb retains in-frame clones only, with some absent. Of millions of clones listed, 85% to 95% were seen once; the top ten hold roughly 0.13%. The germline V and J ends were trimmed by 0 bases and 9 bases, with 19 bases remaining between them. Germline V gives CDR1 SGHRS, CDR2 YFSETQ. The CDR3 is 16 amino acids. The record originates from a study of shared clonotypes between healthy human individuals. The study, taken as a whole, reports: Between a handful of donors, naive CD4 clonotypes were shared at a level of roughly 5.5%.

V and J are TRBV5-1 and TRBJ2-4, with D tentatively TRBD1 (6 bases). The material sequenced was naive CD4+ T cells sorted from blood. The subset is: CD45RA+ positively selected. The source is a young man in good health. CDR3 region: CASSLGSTGHSGIQYF. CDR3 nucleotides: TGCGCCAGCAGCTTGGGGTCCACAGGGCATTCTGGCATTCAGTACTTC.